This is a list of T cell receptor beta chains from one sample in a study of blood T cell repertoires in COVID-19. The assay was immunoSEQ multiplex PCR, and TCRdb's table has in-frame clones only and misses some. The sample shows about 150,000 clones, roughly four fifths of them seen only once. The sample taken for sequencing was peripheral blood. All receptors come from a human donor with acute or convalescent COVID-19. The donor label of this sample is uncertain. Each CDR3 is given with its conserved first and last residue.

TRBJ1-1,TRBV5-1,CASSLDRRYTEAFF
TRBJ1-1,TRBV6-5,CASSYSAGRSTEAFF
TRBJ1-2,TRBV2,CASSDQGAGYGYTF
TRBJ1-4,TRBV9,CASSATGRAAEKLFF
TRBJ1-4,TRBV4-2,CASSPLAEKLFF
TRBJ1-6,TRBV3-1/TRBV3-2,CASSRSSGAGQNSPLHF
TRBJ1-2,TRBV15,CATSRERGNHGYTF
TRBJ1-2,TRBV7-9,CASRSTGQANYGYTF
TRBJ1-1,TRBV2,CASSIAETGTEAFF
TRBJ2-3,TRBV6-5,CASRWATGNRNTQYF
TRBJ2-2,TRBV5-1,CASSLTGTALTGELFF
TRBJ1-4,TRBV10-2,CASSVGPGSEKLFF
TRBJ1-6,TRBV2,CASSYNSYNSPLHF
TRBJ2-4,TRBV4-2,CASSQNGEEAQYF
TRBJ1-5,TRBV7-2,CASSLAPSGGGSNQPQHF
TRBJ1-2,TRBV5-6,CASSYPGQSFSYTF
TRBJ1-5,TRBV27,CATRARQGNGNQPQHF
TRBJ2-7,TRBV5-5,CASSTGTGDREQYF
TRBJ1-2,TRBV11-2,CASSLEPGGYGYTF
TRBJ1-1,TRBV5-1,CASRTGSEAFF
TRBJ2-3,TRBV11-2,CASSPPLAGETDTQYF
TRBJ1-2,TRBV5-4,CASSLDRNNGGYTF
TRBJ1-2,TRBV7-6,CASSLGADRGRGTYGYTF
TRBJ2-5,TRBV7-9,CASSSPGQGKETQYF
TRBJ1-1,TRBV2,CASNPGGTEAFF
TRBJ1-5,TRBV6-5,CASSGRTGGQPQHF
TRBJ1-5,TRBV19,CASSTDRVQPQHF
TRBJ2-7,TRBV6-5,CASNPYRGGLHEQYF
TRBJ2-3,TRBV5-1,CASQPGDRGIDTQYF
TRBJ2-7,TRBV18,CASSPEILAAGGEQYF
TRBJ2-1,TRBV4-2,CASSQGTSGGSYNEQFF
TRBJ1-1,TRBV29-1,CSVRERQGSTEAFF
TRBJ1-1,TRBV6-5,CASSYLQVNTEAFF
TRBJ2-2,TRBV19,CASSTQLGITGELFF
TRBJ1-1,TRBV6-5,CASSQTRNTEAFF
TRBJ1-5,TRBV3-1/TRBV3-2,CASSQAPGQPQHF
TRBJ2-3,TRBV7-9,CASSFFAGTDTQYF
TRBJ1-5,TRBV10-3,CAISDSGGRNQPQHF
TRBJ2-7,TRBV29-1,CSAGTLDEQYF
TRBJ1-5,TRBV6-5,CASSQADNQPQHF
TRBJ1-2,TRBV7-9,CASGLWEGYTF
TRBJ2-4,TRBV6-6,CASSDVGGTGKNIQYF
TRBJ1-5,TRBV15,CATSREGRTYGNQPQHF
TRBJ2-2,TRBV4-1,CASSQVSAGELFF
TRBJ1-2,TRBV6-1,CASSGIPGQGRYGYTF
TRBJ1-2,TRBV6-1,CASRDDREYYGYTF
TRBJ1-5,TRBV30,CAWAAGSNQPQHF
TRBJ2-5,TRBV11-1,CASSFNQETQYF